The 26 T cell receptor beta chains listed next were all sequenced from one sample in a study of response to subunit inactivated influenza vaccine. One entry per CDR3 protein, called by TCRdb with MiXCR from the RT-PCR reads. The sample lists 250,000 to 350,000 distinct CDR3 sequences, roughly 22% occurring once. Specimen: PBMCs from blood, collected 21 months after vaccination. These receptor sequences come from a man aged 50 to 69 who received an inactivated influenza vaccine.

This clonotype was observed a few times. V usage is TRBV10-3 and J usage is TRBJ1-2; D remains unclear. Deletions cut 0 bases from V and 2 bases from J, with 7 bases between. The CDR3 runs to 14 residues. Germline V gene lookup returns CDR1 ENHRY and CDR2 SYGVKD. CDR3 amino acids: CAISESEVNYGYTF. The CDR3 nucleotides are TGTGCCATCAGTGAGTCTGAGGTGAACTATGGCTACACCTTC.

This clonotype turned up a few times. The V gene is TRBV20-1, the J gene TRBJ1-2, with D hard to call. The V and J ends lost 0 bases and 6 bases respectively, with 14 bases between them. The CDR3 sequence is 14 residues long. Germline loops: CDR1 DFQATT, CDR2 SNEGSKA (reference sequence). CDR3 sequence (DNA): TGCAGTGCTAGAGATCCCTCCGGTGTCGATGGCTACACCTTC. Its protein product is CSARDPSGVDGYTF.

This clonotype was counted between two and nine times. The V gene is TRBV27, the J gene TRBJ2-3, with D hard to call. This CDR3 has 15 amino acids. The V end was cut by 6 bases, the J end by 6 bases, with 19 bases between. Germline CDR1 reads MNHEY; CDR2 reads SMNVEV (reference sequence). In DNA form, the CDR3 reads TGTGCCAGCAGCGACCGACTGCTGAAGTTGGATACGCAGTATTTT. Its translation is CASSDRLLKLDTQYF.

This clonotype was recorded at least ten times. The J gene is TRBJ2-3, the V gene TRBV7-8; TRBD2 agrees at 11 bases. The CDR3 is made up of 17 amino acids. In germline, CDR1 is SGHVS, CDR2 FQNEAQ. Unmatched junction bases numbered 11, after V lost 5 bases and J lost 4 bases. The CDR3 sequence: CASSLTTSGSFPDTQYF. The CDR3 bases are TGTGCCAGCAGCCTAACAACTAGCGGGAGTTTCCCAGATACGCAGTATTTT.

This clonotype was recorded a few times. The chain couples TRBV29-1 to TRBJ2-3; D possibly uses TRBD1 or TRBD2 (5 bases each). CDR1 is SQVTM, CDR2 ANQGSEA, per germline. The CDR3 contains 12 residues. This chain's CDR3 is CSSPGLGDTQYF. The CDR3 DNA sequence: TGCAGTAGCCCGGGGCTTGGAGATACGCAGTATTTT.

The chain couples TRBV2 to TRBJ2-1; 11 bases map to TRBD2. Germline CDR1 SNHLY, CDR2 FYNNEI. The J segment lost 7 bases and the V segment lost 6 bases, leaving 11 bases of the junction unmatched. This CDR3 has 16 residues. Here the CDR3 reads CASSAFSGRAFNEQFF. CDR3 bases: TGTGCCAGCAGCGCATTTAGCGGGAGGGCCTTTAATGAGCAGTTCTTC.

This clonotype was detected a few times. The genes are TRBV20-1 and TRBJ1-5, with D uncertain. The CDR3 runs 14 residues. Trimming cost V 5 bases and J 5 bases, with 16 bases left between them. Per the germline V gene, CDR1 is DFQATT and CDR2 is SNEGSKA (reference sequence). The CDR3 sequence: CSAVLTNAYQPQHF. CDR3 DNA: TGCAGTGCTGTCCTGACCAATGCGTATCAGCCCCAGCATTTT.

This clonotype was picked up a small number of times. The chain is built from TRBV28 and TRBJ1-1, with D possibly matching TRBD1 (6 bases). V gave up 2 bases and J gave up 4 bases, with 14 bases separating them. CDR1 is MDHEN, CDR2 SYDVKM, per germline. This CDR3 is 15 amino acids long. The CDR3, as DNA: TGTGCCAGCAGTTTACCAATCACAGGGCGCACTGAAGCTTTCTTT. It translates to CASSLPITGRTEAFF.

This clonotype was seen at least ten times. V is TRBV4-1 and J is TRBJ1-2; unclear D gene. The germline V and J ends were trimmed by 4 bases and 0 bases, with 15 bases remaining between them. Germline lookup yields CDR1 MGHRA and CDR2 YSYEKL. CDR3 length: 16 amino acids. The CDR3 sequence is CASSLGWADANYGYTF. The DNA of the CDR3 is TGCGCCAGCAGCCTTGGGTGGGCAGACGCTAACTATGGCTACACCTTC.

This clonotype was picked up a small number of times. The chain has TRBV21-1 and TRBJ1-5; no DNA check was done on the table's D call, TRBD1. TRBV21-1 is a pseudogene. The CDR3 spans 19 residues. CDR3 nucleotides: TGTGCCAGCAGCAAAGAGAATCGGGGGACAAAATATAGCAATCAGCCCCAGCATTTT. Translating it yields CASSKENRGTKYSNQPQHF.

This clonotype has more than one count but fewer than ten. The chain's CDR3 is CATSDSDAKGMYGYTF. For the CDR3, the DNA is TGTGCCACCAGTGATTCGGACGCGAAGGGGATGTATGGCTACACCTTC. V usage is TRBV24-1 and J usage is TRBJ1-2; possible D gene TRBD1, 5 bases. The V end lost 2 bases, the J end lost 5 bases, and 17 bases lay between the germline ends. CDR1 KGHDR and CDR2 SFDVKD come from the germline V gene. CDR3 length: 16 amino acids.

The chain is built from TRBV9 and TRBJ2-4; TRBD2 matches at 7 bases. CDR1 and CDR2 (germline): SGDLS, YYNGEE. CDR3 length equals 14 residues. V lost 4 bases, J lost 7 bases, and 8 bases stayed unmatched. The CDR3 reads CASSPGAGINIQYF. DNA of the CDR3: TGTGCCAGCAGCCCGGGAGCGGGAATCAACATTCAGTACTTC.

The CDR3 here is CASSEGLATEAFF. The CDR3, as DNA: TGTGCCAGCAGTGAAGGGCTTGCGACTGAAGCTTTCTTT. The rearrangement links TRBV2 to TRBJ1-1; D is undetermined. CDR3 length: 13 residues. V lost 1 base and J 5 bases, leaving 8 bases between the germline ends. Germline assignment: CDR1 SNHLY and CDR2 FYNNEI.

This clonotype showed up many times. The chain links TRBV3-1 to TRBJ1-2; a weak D match, TRBD1 (5 bases). Trimming removed 4 bases at V and 3 bases at J, with 12 bases between. Per the germline V gene, CDR1 is LGHDT and CDR2 is YNNKEL (reference sequence). The CDR3 sequence is 14 residues long. The DNA of the CDR3 is TGTGCCAGCAGCCCCGAAGCCAGGGACTATGGCTACACCTTC. This encodes CASSPEARDYGYTF. The full variable domain, with the rest looked up from reference TRBV3-1 and TRBJ1-2, is DTAVSQTPKYLVTQMGNDKSIKCEQNLGHDTMYWYKQDSKKFLKIMFSYNNKELIINETVPNRFSPKSPDKAHLNLHINSLELGDSAVYFCASSPEARDYGYTFGSGTRLTVV.

This clonotype was seen many times. The chain combines TRBV20-1 with TRBJ1-1; TRBD1 agrees at 7 bases. V lost 6 bases to trimming and J lost 0 bases; unmatched junction nucleotides: 4. From germline, CDR1 is DFQATT and CDR2 SNEGSKA (reference sequence). CDR3 length: 13 residues. The CDR3 region is CSAGTELNTEAFF. The CDR3 DNA sequence: TGCAGTGCAGGGACAGAATTGAACACTGAAGCTTTCTTT.

There are a few counts of this clonotype. V and J are TRBV5-6 and TRBJ1-4; 9 nucleotides align to TRBD1. The CDR3 loop spans 13 amino acids. Trimming at V came to 0 bases and at J to 12 bases, leaving 3 bases not matched to a gene. Germline V gene data show CDR1 as SGHDT and CDR2 as YYEEEE. CDR3 protein: CASSLGDRAELFF. CDR3 DNA: TGTGCCAGCAGCTTGGGGGACAGGGCGGAACTGTTTTTT.

The CDR3 here is CASSNTGEGEKLFF. CDR3 sequence (DNA): TGTGCCAGCAGCAACACAGGGGAAGGAGAAAAACTGTTTTTT. The rearrangement uses TRBV3-1 and TRBJ1-4; TRBD1 agrees at 7 bases. Germline V gene lookup returns CDR1 LGHDT and CDR2 YNNKEL (reference sequence). V trimming: 5 bases; J trimming: 8 bases; junction bases outside the gene matches: 8. The CDR3 runs 14 residues.

This clonotype was seen only a few times. This chain's CDR3 is CSARADNQGTEQYF. As DNA, the CDR3 is TGCAGTGCTAGAGCCGACAACCAGGGTACCGAGCAGTACTTC. The V call is TRBV20-1, the J call TRBJ2-7; weak D call: TRBD1 (5 bases). Trimming stripped 1 base from V and 6 bases from J, with 16 bases between. Germline-derived CDR1 and CDR2 are DFQATT and SNEGSKA (reference sequence). CDR3 length: 14 amino acids.

The J gene is TRBJ2-5, the V gene TRBV4-3; D is unresolved. V was trimmed by 0 bases and J by 1 base, leaving 3 bases between them. Germline V CDR1 and CDR2: LGHNA, YSLEER. The CDR3 consists of 13 residues. CDR3 coding DNA: TGCGCCAGCAGCCAAGAGATCCAAGAGACCCAGTACTTC. Amino acids: CASSQEIQETQYF.

This clonotype occurred many times. The J gene is TRBJ1-6, the V gene TRBV28; weak D call: TRBD1 (5 bases). The CDR3 consists of 14 residues. Germline lookup yields CDR1 MDHEN and CDR2 SYDVKM. Trimming shortened V by 1 base and J by 6 bases, and 7 bases separated the two germline ends. CDR3 region: CASSLSGSNSPLHF. In nucleotides, the CDR3 is TGTGCCAGCAGTTTATCAGGGTCTAATTCACCCCTCCACTTT. Together with reference TRBV28 and TRBJ1-6, the CDR3 gives the full variable domain: DVKVTQSSRYLVKRTGEKVFLECVQDMDHENMFWYRQDPGLGLRLIYFSYDVKMKEKGDIPEGYSVSREKKERFSLILESASTNQTSMYLCASSLSGSNSPLHFGNGTRLTVT.

The chain carries TRBV11-2 and TRBJ2-1; maybe TRBD2 (6 bases). The germline gives CDR1 SGHAT, CDR2 FQNNGV. The CDR3 consists of 14 residues. Deletions cut 2 bases from V and 7 bases from J, with 12 bases between. The CDR3 reads CASSLKWGVNEQFF. The CDR3, as DNA: TGTGCCAGCAGCTTAAAGTGGGGGGTAAATGAGCAGTTCTTC.

This clonotype was found a few times. This chain uses TRBV5-4 with TRBJ1-2; no definite D call. Trimming shortened V by 5 bases and J by 4 bases, and 9 bases separated the two germline ends. This CDR3 contains 12 residues. Germline CDR1 and CDR2: SGHNT and YYREEE (reference sequence). For the CDR3, the DNA is TGTGCCAGCAGGCAGGACCTCTATGGCTACACCTTC. This encodes CASRQDLYGYTF.

This clonotype was found a few times. V gene TRBV7-9 combines with J gene TRBJ1-1; no clear D. V was shortened by 5 bases and J by 7 bases, with 8 bases between the two germline ends. The CDR3 consists of 11 residues. Germline CDR1 is SEHNR and CDR2 is FQNEAQ (reference sequence). The CDR3 DNA reads TGTGCCAGCAGCCACGGTCGTGAAGCTTTCTTT. Amino acids: CASSHGREAFF. Full variable domain (missing parts from reference TRBV7-9 and TRBJ1-1): DTGVSQNPRHKITKRGQNVTFRCDPISEHNRLYWYRQTLGQGPEFLTYFQNEAQLEKSRLLSDRFSAERPKGSFSTLEIQRTEQGDSAMYLCASSHGREAFFGQGTRLTVV.

This clonotype was seen a handful of times. The genes are TRBV18 and TRBJ1-1; D is uncertain. Germline V gene sequence: CDR1 KGHSH, CDR2 LQKENI. This CDR3 spans 17 amino acids. V lost 1 base, J lost 0 bases, and 15 bases lay in between. The CDR3 sequence: CASSPQRAAFMNTEAFF. Written as DNA, the CDR3 is TGTGCCAGCTCACCACAAAGGGCAGCTTTCATGAACACTGAAGCTTTCTTT.

The J gene is TRBJ1-4, the V gene TRBV7-2, with D possibly being TRBD1 (5 bases). Per germline, CDR1 SGHTA and CDR2 FQGNSA. The CDR3 has 16 residues. Trimming pared 4 bases from V and 5 bases from J, leaving 17 bases between. CDR3 sequence (DNA): TGTGCCAGCAGCTGGGGGTCGCCAGGCGTCAATGAAAAACTGTTTTTT. Its protein product is CASSWGSPGVNEKLFF.

The V and J genes are TRBV5-1 and TRBJ2-7; D gene unclear. The V and J ends lost 7 bases and 7 bases respectively, with 21 bases between them. From germline, CDR1 is SGHRS and CDR2 YFSETQ. The CDR3 sequence is 14 residues long. The CDR3 reads CASGSGETLGEQYF. CDR3 DNA: TGCGCCAGCGGGTCCGGCGAGACCCTGGGGGAGCAGTACTTC. The full variable domain, its missing parts supplied by reference TRBV5-1 and TRBJ2-7, is KAGVTQTPRYLIKTRGQQVTLSCSPISGHRSVSWYQQTPGQGLQFLFEYFSETQRNKGNFPGRFSGRQFSNSRSEMNVSTLELGDSALYLCASGSGETLGEQYFGPGTRLTVT.